This T cell receptor (beta chain) was identified during a study of long-term antiretroviral therapy in people with HIV. Every specimen provided 1-10 million cryopreserved PBMC before DNA extraction took place. Overall study findings and caveats: Across all time points, the repertoire was dominated by clones that expanded before ART.

There are 15 residues in the CDR3. Per the germline V gene, CDR1 is SEHNR and CDR2 is FQNEAQ (reference sequence). J lost 0 bases, V lost 7 bases, and 6 bases had no gene match. Sequencing used immunoSEQ v3.0 at survey level. TCRdb keeps only in-frame clones here, not all; method: immunoSEQ multiplex PCR. The sample carries approximately 30,000 clones, 82% recorded once. This clone was detected a few times. The antigen is undetermined. This specimen consisted of unsorted PBMCs, obtained 0.8 years before starting antiretroviral therapy. The TCR originated in a man younger than 30 with HIV. V usage is TRBV7-9 and J usage is TRBJ1-2; TRBD1 aligns across 9 bases. CDR3 nucleotides: TGTGCCAGCACCCTAGGGGACAGGGCTAACTATGGCTACACCTTC. This sequence encodes CASTLGDRANYGYTF.